This T cell receptor (beta chain) comes out of a study of cytomegalovirus exposure and HLA in healthy donors. Study-wide results and caveats: As immune exposure information, only CMV serostatus was available. Some V segments (TRBV6-2 and TRBV6-3 among them) were excluded as indistinguishable.

Note on this clone: Its antigen is still unknown.

The PCR contained 60 Vbeta and 13 Jbeta primers. TCRdb's table, derived via immunoSEQ multiplex PCR, lists solely in-frame clones and lacks some. There are 150,000 to 200,000 clones in the sample; 77% occur only once, and 1.5% to 2% lies in the top ten. The CDR3 consists of 11 residues. Germline V CDR1 and CDR2: LGHNA, YNFKEQ. V lost 1 base to trimming and J lost 6 bases, with 4 bases between them. J is TRBJ2-7 and V is TRBV4-2; no definite D call. This clonotype was obtained from a young woman in good health and CMV-seronegative. The sequenced sample consisted of PBMCs. The CDR3 DNA reads TGTGCCAGCAGCCAAGGGGCCGAGCAGTACTTC. This codes for CASSQGAEQYF.